This TCR beta chain was documented in a study of blood T cell repertoires in COVID-19. The CDR3 extends over 15 amino acids. Trimming took off 2 bases at V and 2 bases at J, with 11 bases between the two ends. Germline V CDR1 and CDR2: SGHRS, YFSETQ. Original handling: Reference gene primer amplification in the assay estimated nucleated cell counts. Clones were read by immunoSEQ multiplex PCR, and TCRdb kept only the in-frame ones, dropping some. D and trimming were read from the DNA, whereas the V and J calls and clone size are those reported in that table. Here the sample spans 390,000 or so clones, around four fifths being singletons. Participant age was roughly 18 to 90 years, and participants resided in approximately 25 US areas. In its sample, this clone was seen once.

The V gene is TRBV5-1, the J gene TRBJ2-1; a weak D match, TRBD1 (6 bases). This TCR derives from a woman between 50 and 59 years old who had recovered from COVID-19. Sequencing input: PBMCs or T cells enriched from blood (not recorded which). CDR3 in DNA: TGCGCCAGCAGCTTTCCGGGACAAGCCTACAATGAGCAGTTCTTC. Encoded protein: CASSFPGQAYNEQFF.